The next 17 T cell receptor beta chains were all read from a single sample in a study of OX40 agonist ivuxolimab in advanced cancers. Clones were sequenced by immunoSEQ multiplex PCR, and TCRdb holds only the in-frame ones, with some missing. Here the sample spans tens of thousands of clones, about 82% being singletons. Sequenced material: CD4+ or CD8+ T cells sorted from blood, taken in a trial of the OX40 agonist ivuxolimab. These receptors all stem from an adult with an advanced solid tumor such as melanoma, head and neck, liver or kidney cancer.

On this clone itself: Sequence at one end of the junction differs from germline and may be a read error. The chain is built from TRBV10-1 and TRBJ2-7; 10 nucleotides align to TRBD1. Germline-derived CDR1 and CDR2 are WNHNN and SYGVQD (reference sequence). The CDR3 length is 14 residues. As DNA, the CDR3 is TGCCAGAGTCAAGGGGACAGGGGATCCTGCGAGCAGTACTTC. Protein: CQSQGDRGSCEQYF.

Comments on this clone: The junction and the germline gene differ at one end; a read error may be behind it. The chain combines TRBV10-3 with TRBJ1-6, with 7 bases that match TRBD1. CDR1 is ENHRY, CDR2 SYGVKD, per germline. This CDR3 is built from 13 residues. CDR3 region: CVIRSGTGAPLHF. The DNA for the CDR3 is TGTGTCATCAGATCCGGTACAGGGGCACCCCTCCACTTT.

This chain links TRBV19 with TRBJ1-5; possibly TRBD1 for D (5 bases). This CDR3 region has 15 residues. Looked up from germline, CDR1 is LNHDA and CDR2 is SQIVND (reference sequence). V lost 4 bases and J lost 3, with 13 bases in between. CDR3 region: CASSTGGGFNQPQHF. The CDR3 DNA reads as TGTGCCAGTAGTACCGGGGGGGGTTTCAATCAGCCCCAGCATTTT.

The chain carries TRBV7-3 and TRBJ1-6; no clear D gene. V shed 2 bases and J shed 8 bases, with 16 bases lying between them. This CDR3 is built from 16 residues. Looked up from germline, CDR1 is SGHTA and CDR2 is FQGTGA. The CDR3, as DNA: TGTGCCAGCAGCTTAGGACCGAGCGAGATTTATTCACCCCTCCACTTT. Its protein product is CASSLGPSEIYSPLHF.

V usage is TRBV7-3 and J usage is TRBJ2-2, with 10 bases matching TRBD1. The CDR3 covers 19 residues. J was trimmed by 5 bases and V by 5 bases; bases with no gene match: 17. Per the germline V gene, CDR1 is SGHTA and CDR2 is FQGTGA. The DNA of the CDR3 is TGTGCCAGCAGCCCCAAATCGGGACAGGGGTCGATTTATACCGGGGAGCTGTTTTTT. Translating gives CASSPKSGQGSIYTGELFF.

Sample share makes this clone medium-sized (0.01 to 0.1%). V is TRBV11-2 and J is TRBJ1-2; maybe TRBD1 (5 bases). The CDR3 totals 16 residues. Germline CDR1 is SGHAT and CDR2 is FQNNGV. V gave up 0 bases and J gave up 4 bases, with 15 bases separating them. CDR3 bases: TGTGCCAGCAGCTTAGAGTGGCAGGGCTCCCTCTATGGCTACACCTTC. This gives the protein CASSLEWQGSLYGYTF. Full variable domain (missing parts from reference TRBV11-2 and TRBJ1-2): EAGVAQSPRYKIIEKRQSVAFWCNPISGHATLYWYQQILGQGPKLLIQFQNNGVVDDSQLPKDRFSAERLKGVDSTLKIQPAKLEDSAVYLCASSLEWQGSLYGYTFGSGTRLTVV.

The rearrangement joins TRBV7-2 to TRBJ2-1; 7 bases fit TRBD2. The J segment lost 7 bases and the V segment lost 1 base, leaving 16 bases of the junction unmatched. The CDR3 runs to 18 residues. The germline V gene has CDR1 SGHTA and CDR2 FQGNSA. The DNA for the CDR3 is TGTGCCAGCAGCTTAGGTTCGGGATCGGCGGGAGCGAGGAATGAGCAGTTCTTC. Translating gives CASSLGSGSAGARNEQFF.

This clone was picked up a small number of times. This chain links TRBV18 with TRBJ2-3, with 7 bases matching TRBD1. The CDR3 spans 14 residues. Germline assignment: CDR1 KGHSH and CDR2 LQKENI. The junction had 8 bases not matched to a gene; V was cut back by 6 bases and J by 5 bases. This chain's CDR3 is CASSSTGFKDTQYF. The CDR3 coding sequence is TGTGCCAGCTCGTCGACAGGGTTTAAAGATACGCAGTATTTT.

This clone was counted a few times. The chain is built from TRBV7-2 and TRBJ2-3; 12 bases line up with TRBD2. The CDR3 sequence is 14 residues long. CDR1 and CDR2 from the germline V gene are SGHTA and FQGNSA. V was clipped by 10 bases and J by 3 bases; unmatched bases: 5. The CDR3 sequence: CATILAGGTDTQYF. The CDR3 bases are TGTGCCACGATACTAGCGGGGGGAACAGATACGCAGTATTTT.

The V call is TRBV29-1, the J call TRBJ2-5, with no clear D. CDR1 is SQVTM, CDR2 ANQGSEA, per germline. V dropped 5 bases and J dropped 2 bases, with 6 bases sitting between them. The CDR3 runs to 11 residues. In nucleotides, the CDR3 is TGCAGCGTTTCCCCGCAAGAGACCCAGTACTTC. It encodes CSVSPQETQYF. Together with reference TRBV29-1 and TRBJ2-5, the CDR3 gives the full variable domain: SAVISQKPSRDICQRGTSLTIQCQVDSQVTMMFWYRQQPGQSLTLIATANQGSEATYESGFVIDKFPISRPNLTFSTLTVSNMSPEDSSIYLCSVSPQETQYFGPGTRLLVL.

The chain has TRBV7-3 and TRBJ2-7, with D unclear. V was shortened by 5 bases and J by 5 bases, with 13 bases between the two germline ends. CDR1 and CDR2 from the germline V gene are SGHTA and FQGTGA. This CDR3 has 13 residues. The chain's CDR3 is CASSPGPGDEQYF. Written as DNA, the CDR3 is TGTGCCAGCAGCCCCGGTCCGGGCGACGAGCAGTACTTC. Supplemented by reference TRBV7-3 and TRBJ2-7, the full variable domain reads GAGVSQTPSNKVTEKGKYVELRCDPISGHTALYWYRQSLGQGPEFLIYFQGTGAADDSGLPNDRFFAVRPEGSVSTLKIQRTERGDSAVYLCASSPGPGDEQYFGPGTRLTVT.

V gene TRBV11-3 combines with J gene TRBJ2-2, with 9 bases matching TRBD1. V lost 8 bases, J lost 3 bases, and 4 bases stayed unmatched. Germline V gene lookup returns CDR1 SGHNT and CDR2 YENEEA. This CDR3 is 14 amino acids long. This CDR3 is CASARTGDTGELFF. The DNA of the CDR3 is TGTGCCAGCGCCCGGACAGGGGACACCGGGGAGCTGTTTTTT. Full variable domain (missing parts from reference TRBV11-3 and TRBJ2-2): EAGVVQSPRYKIIEKKQPVAFWCNPISGHNTLYWYLQNLGQGPELLIRYENEEAVDDSQLPKDRFSAERLKGVDSTLKIQPAELGDSAVYLCASARTGDTGELFFGEGSRLTVL.

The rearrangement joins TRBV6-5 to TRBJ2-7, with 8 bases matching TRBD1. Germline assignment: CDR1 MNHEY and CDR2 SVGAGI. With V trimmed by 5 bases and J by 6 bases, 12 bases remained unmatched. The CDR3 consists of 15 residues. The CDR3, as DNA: TGTGCCAGCAGTCCACGGACAGGGCGGTTCGGCGAGCAGTACTTC. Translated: CASSPRTGRFGEQYF.

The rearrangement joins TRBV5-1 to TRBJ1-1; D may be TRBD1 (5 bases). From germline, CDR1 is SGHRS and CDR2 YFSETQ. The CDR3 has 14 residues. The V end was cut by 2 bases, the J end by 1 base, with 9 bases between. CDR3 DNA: TGCGCCAGCAGCTTAGGGGCCGCGAACACTGAAGCTTTCTTT. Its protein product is CASSLGAANTEAFF.

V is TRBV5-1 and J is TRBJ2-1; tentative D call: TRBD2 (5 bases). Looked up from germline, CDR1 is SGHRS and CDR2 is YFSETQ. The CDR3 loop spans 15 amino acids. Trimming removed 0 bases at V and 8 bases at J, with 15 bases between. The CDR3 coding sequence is TGCGCCAGCAGCTTGGAGGGCAGAGACGGGGATGAGCAGTTCTTC. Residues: CASSLEGRDGDEQFF.

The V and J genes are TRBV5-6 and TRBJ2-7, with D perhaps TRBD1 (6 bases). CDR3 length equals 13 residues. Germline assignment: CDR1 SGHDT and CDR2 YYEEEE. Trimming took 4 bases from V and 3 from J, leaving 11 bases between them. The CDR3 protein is CASSPRTDYEQYF. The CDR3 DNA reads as TGTGCCAGCAGCCCCAGGACAGACTACGAGCAGTACTTC.

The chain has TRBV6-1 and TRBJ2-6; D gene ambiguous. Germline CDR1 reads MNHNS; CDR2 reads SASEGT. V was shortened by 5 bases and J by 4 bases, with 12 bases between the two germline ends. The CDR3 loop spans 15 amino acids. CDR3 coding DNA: TGTGCCAGCAGTCGGGTTACACGGGGGGCCAACGTCCTGACTTTC. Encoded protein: CASSRVTRGANVLTF.